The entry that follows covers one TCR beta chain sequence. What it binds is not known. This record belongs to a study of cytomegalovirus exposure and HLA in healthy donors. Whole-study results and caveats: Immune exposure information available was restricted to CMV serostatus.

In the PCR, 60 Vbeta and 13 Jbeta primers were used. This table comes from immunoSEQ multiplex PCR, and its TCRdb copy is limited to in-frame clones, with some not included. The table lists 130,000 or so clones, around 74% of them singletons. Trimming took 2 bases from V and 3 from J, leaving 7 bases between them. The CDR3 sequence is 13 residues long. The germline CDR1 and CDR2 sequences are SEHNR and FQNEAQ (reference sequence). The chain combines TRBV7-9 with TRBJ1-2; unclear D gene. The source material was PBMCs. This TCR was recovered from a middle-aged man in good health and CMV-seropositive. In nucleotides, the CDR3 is TGTGCCAGCAGCTTACGGGTGGACTATGGCTACACCTTC. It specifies CASSLRVDYGYTF.